This is a list of T cell receptor beta chains from one sample in a study of blood T cell repertoires in COVID-19. Sequencing was performed with immunoSEQ multiplex PCR; in TCRdb, only in-frame clones are kept and a portion is missing. The sample gives 70,000 to 90,000 clones, roughly three quarters of which show up once; around 11% is in the top ten. The specimen was peripheral blood. Receptor source: a man aged 65-85 years with acute or convalescent COVID-19. The CDR3 runs from the conserved cysteine through the conserved F or W. D genes are given only for firm matches. Some rows have no size entry. The others give once, few or many, or a class for an expanded clone.

clone_size j_call d_call v_call cdr3_aa cdr3_nt
- TRBJ2-4 - TRBV2 CASSPLASTQQNIQYF TGTGCCAGCAGTCCCCTAGCATCTACCCAGCAAAACATTCAGTACTTC
few TRBJ1-2 TRBD1 TRBV5-1 CASSKGQNYGYTF TGCGCCAGCAGCAAGGGACAGAACTATGGCTACACCTTC
- TRBJ1-1 - TRBV6-5 CASSRDNINTEAFF TGTGCCAGCAGTAGGGACAACATCAACACTGAAGCTTTCTTT
- TRBJ1-2 - TRBV7-9 CASSQDSNYGYTF TGTGCCAGCAGCCAGGACTCTAACTATGGCTACACCTTC
few TRBJ2-2 TRBD1 TRBV27 CASSFWDSTGELFF TGTGCCAGCAGTTTTTGGGACAGCACCGGGGAGCTGTTTTTT
- TRBJ2-5 - TRBV4-1 CASSQDVAAYGETQYF TGCGCCAGCAGCCAAGATGTCGCAGCCTACGGGGAGACCCAGTACTTC
- TRBJ2-1 TRBD2 TRBV19 CASSIGLAGAGNEQFF TGTGCCAGTAGTATCGGGCTAGCGGGGGCCGGGAATGAGCAGTTCTTC
- TRBJ2-1 - TRBV11-3 CASSRDTYNEQFF TGTGCCAGCAGCCGCGATACCTACAATGAGCAGTTCTTC
- TRBJ2-2 - TRBV5-1 CASRSWDKNTGELFF TGCGCCAGCAGGTCTTGGGACAAGAACACCGGGGAGCTGTTTTTT
- TRBJ2-5 - TRBV9 CASSVEAGGAQYF TGTGCCAGCAGCGTAGAAGCAGGCGGGGCCCAGTACTTC
- TRBJ1-1 - TRBV18 CASSPGAGVNTEAFF TGTGCCAGCTCACCAGGGGCAGGGGTGAACACTGAAGCTTTCTTT
- TRBJ1-1 - TRBV6-2/TRBV6-3 CASSYTSGGAFF TGTGCCAGCAGTTACACCTCGGGGGGTGCTTTCTTT
- TRBJ2-2 - TRBV5-1 CASRASTGELFF TGCGCCAGCAGGGCAAGTACCGGGGAGCTGTTTTTT
- TRBJ2-7 - TRBV6-5 CASSYSPYSYEQYF TGTGCCAGCAGTTACTCCCCCTACTCCTACGAGCAGTACTTC
- TRBJ1-1 - TRBV5-1 CASSWRQRTDTEAFF TGCGCCAGCAGCTGGCGACAGAGGACGGACACTGAAGCTTTCTTT
- TRBJ1-4 - TRBV4-2 CASSQDGGGPEDEKLFF TGTGCCAGCAGCCAAGATGGGGGGGGCCCGGAGGATGAAAAACTGTTTTTT
- TRBJ1-4 TRBD1 TRBV15 CATSRDRTHEKLFF TGTGCCACCAGTCGGGACAGGACTCATGAAAAACTGTTTTTT
- TRBJ1-1 - TRBV5-1 CASSSSGGQRQNTEAFF TGCGCCAGCAGCTCGTCGGGAGGGCAGAGACAGAACACTGAAGCTTTCTTT
- TRBJ1-4 - TRBV28 CASSANGGKLFF TGTGCCAGCAGTGCCAACGGTGGAAAACTGTTTTTT
- TRBJ2-6 TRBD1 TRBV11-3 CASSPGQGHSGANVLTF TGTGCCAGCAGTCCGGGACAGGGTCATTCAGGGGCCAACGTCCTGACTTTC
- TRBJ2-1 - TRBV6-6 CASSYAVNEQFF TGTGCCAGCAGTTACGCGGTCAATGAGCAGTTCTTC
- TRBJ2-2 TRBD1 TRBV7-9 CASSRTGQHTGELFF TGTGCCAGCAGCCGGACAGGGCAACACACCGGGGAGCTGTTTTTT
- TRBJ2-5 TRBD2 TRBV28 CASSLNLAGVETQYF TGTGCCAGCAGTTTAAATCTAGCGGGGGTGGAGACCCAGTACTTC
- TRBJ2-1 TRBD2 TRBV28 CASVRGPGLAGGYEQFF TGTGCCAGCGTTAGGGGCCCGGGACTAGCGGGGGGGTATGAGCAGTTCTTC
few TRBJ2-1 TRBD2 TRBV11-3 CASSWSGGAFNEQFF TGTGCCAGCAGTTGGAGCGGGGGGGCTTTCAATGAGCAGTTCTTC
- TRBJ1-2 - TRBV27 CASSALAAGSGYTF TGTGCCAGCAGTGCCCTCGCTGCTGGGAGCGGCTACACCTTC
- TRBJ2-1 TRBD1 TRBV5-1 CASSRRQGAGEQFF TGCGCCAGCAGCCGGAGACAGGGCGCGGGTGAGCAGTTCTTC
once TRBJ2-1 TRBD1 TRBV24-1 CATSGGDRGYNEQFF TGTGCCACCAGTGGTGGGGACAGGGGTTACAATGAGCAGTTCTTC
few TRBJ1-6 TRBD1 TRBV18 CASSPGQNNSPLHF TGTGCCAGCTCACCGGGACAGAATAATTCACCCCTCCACTTT
- TRBJ1-1 TRBD1 TRBV19 CASSTGTGLTEAFF TGTGCCAGTAGTACCGGGACAGGACTGACTGAAGCTTTCTTT
- TRBJ2-7 TRBD2 TRBV6-6 CASSYRGGYEQYF TGTGCCAGCAGTTACCGGGGGGGCTACGAGCAGTACTTC
once TRBJ2-3 TRBD2 TRBV4-2 CASSQDGLAGDPTDTQYF TGTGCCAGCAGCCAAGACGGTCTAGCGGGGGACCCCACAGATACGCAGTATTTT
few TRBJ1-1 - TRBV4-2 CASSHLSQGGAEAFF TGTGCCAGCAGCCACCTCTCACAGGGAGGGGCTGAAGCTTTCTTT
- TRBJ2-6 TRBD1 TRBV28 CASSRTGGAGANVLTF TGTGCCAGCAGTCGGACAGGGGGCGCTGGGGCCAACGTCCTGACTTTC
- TRBJ1-6 - TRBV7-2 CASSLGGRRNSPLHF TGTGCCAGCAGCTTAGGAGGGAGGCGAAATTCACCCCTCCACTTT
once TRBJ1-5 - TRBV30 CAWSVGVAGRQPQHF TGTGCCTGGAGTGTCGGCGTGGCAGGGCGGCAGCCCCAGCATTTT
- TRBJ2-5 TRBD1 TRBV5-6 CASSASGTGRETQYF TGTGCCAGCAGCGCTTCCGGGACAGGGAGAGAGACCCAGTACTTC
- TRBJ2-2 TRBD1 TRBV7-6 CASSLAPGQGTNTGELFF TGTGCCAGCAGCTTAGCGCCGGGACAGGGCACGAACACCGGGGAGCTGTTTTTT
- TRBJ2-2 TRBD2 TRBV7-2 CASSSGLDPTGELFF TGTGCCAGCAGCTCCGGACTAGACCCCACCGGGGAGCTGTTTTTT
- TRBJ2-3 TRBD2 TRBV5-1 CASSARTSGGTDTQYF TGCGCCAGCAGCGCCCGGACTAGCGGGGGAACAGATACGCAGTATTTT
- TRBJ2-1 TRBD2 TRBV29-1 CSAGTSGVDEQFF TGCAGCGCTGGGACTAGCGGGGTCGATGAGCAGTTCTTC
- TRBJ2-7 - TRBV7-9 CASSSEVERDEQYF TGTGCCAGCAGCTCTGAGGTGGAACGCGACGAGCAGTACTTC
once TRBJ1-1 - TRBV30 CAWGRGYNTEAFF TGTGCCTGGGGTAGGGGTTACAACACTGAAGCTTTCTTT
- TRBJ2-2 TRBD1 TRBV28 CASSLPWTGNTGELFF TGTGCCAGCAGTTTACCCTGGACAGGGAACACCGGGGAGCTGTTTTTT
- TRBJ2-1 TRBD1 TRBV3-1/TRBV3-2 CASRGQAGYEQFF TGTGCCAGCAGGGGACAGGCGGGTTATGAGCAGTTCTTC
- TRBJ1-6 - TRBV7-2 CASSLRRSGSPLHF TGTGCCAGCAGCCTGAGACGGTCGGGTTCACCCCTCCACTTT
- TRBJ1-4 TRBD1 TRBV5-1 CASSRDRGAGEKLFF TGCGCCAGCAGCCGCGACAGGGGGGCGGGTGAAAAACTGTTTTTT
- TRBJ1-1 - TRBV5-1 CASSSTGTLNTEAFF TGCGCCAGCAGCAGCACCGGGACATTGAACACTGAAGCTTTCTTT
- TRBJ2-7 TRBD1 TRBV5-1 CASSIGQGSVEQYF TGCGCCAGCAGCATCGGACAGGGATCGGTCGAGCAGTACTTC
- TRBJ2-2 - TRBV30 CAWSVRRTNPRSGELFF TGTGCCTGGAGTGTACGTAGAACGAATCCTAGATCCGGGGAGCTGTTTTTT
- TRBJ2-5 TRBD1 TRBV15 CATSSPTTGLETQYF TGTGCCACCAGCAGCCCGACGACAGGGCTGGAGACCCAGTACTTC
- TRBJ1-2 - TRBV6-2/TRBV6-3 CASSPFSRGYTF TGTGCCAGCAGCCCCTTTAGTCGAGGCTACACCTTC
- TRBJ1-5 - TRBV2 CATGRDTNQPQHF TGTGCCACCGGGAGGGATACCAATCAGCCCCAGCATTTT
- TRBJ2-1 TRBD2 TRBV4-1 CASSQEPTSGGWNEQFF TGCGCCAGCAGCCAAGAGCCGACTAGCGGGGGATGGAATGAGCAGTTCTTC
once TRBJ2-2 - TRBV6-5 CASSYSTGVPGELFF TGTGCCAGCAGTTACTCGACGGGGGTTCCCGGGGAGCTGTTTTTT
- TRBJ1-3 - TRBV10-1 CARLRVSGNTIYF TGCGCCAGACTTCGGGTCTCTGGAAACACCATATATTTT
- TRBJ2-1 TRBD1 TRBV7-9 CASSRNEGTGLNEQFF TGTGCCAGCAGCCGTAACGAGGGGACAGGGTTGAATGAGCAGTTCTTC